This entry lists 22 T cell receptor beta chains sequenced from one sample in a study of cytomegalovirus exposure and HLA in healthy donors. 13 Jbeta primers and 60 Vbeta primers were used for the PCR. Only in-frame clones appear in the TCRdb table, and some are missing; sequencing was by immunoSEQ multiplex PCR. Of approximately 180,000 clones in the sample, about 13% were seen once. The sequencing sample was made of PBMCs. These TCRs come from a man aged 45-60 years in good health and CMV-seropositive.

The table lists this clone with a few counts. The chain uses TRBV5-1 and TRBJ2-7, with 7 bases aligning to TRBD1. CDR1 and CDR2 from the germline V gene are SGHRS and YFSETQ. The CDR3 is 16 amino acids. After removal of 2 bases from V and 0 bases from J, the junction contained 8 bases not matched to a gene. The CDR3 nucleotides are TGCGCCAGCAGCTTACTTCCGGGACAGAGCTCCTACGAGCAGTACGTC. Its translation is CASSLLPGQSSYEQYV.

This clone was seen a few times. The rearrangement links TRBV28 to TRBJ2-7, with a weak D call TRBD1 (6 bases). Germline lookup yields CDR1 MDHEN and CDR2 SYDVKM. CDR3 length: 16 residues. Trimming stripped 1 base from V and 6 bases from J, with 19 bases between. Here the CDR3 DNA reads TGTGCCAGCAGTTTATCCAGGGCAGGGGCGTTGGGCGAGCAGTACGTC. It encodes CASSLSRAGALGEQYV.

The genes are TRBV27 and TRBJ2-7; 8 bases agree with TRBD1. Germline lookup yields CDR1 MNHEY and CDR2 SMNVEV (reference sequence). The CDR3 loop spans 11 amino acids. CDR3 loop: CASSRWDRIGV. The CDR3 DNA is TGTGCCAGCAGTCGCTGGGACAGGATAGGCGTC.

This clone has more than one count but fewer than ten. The chain uses TRBV5-4 and TRBJ1-6; D unresolved. Trimming left V 3 bases short and J 7 bases short, with 11 bases between. This CDR3 has 14 residues. CDR1 is SGHNT and CDR2 is YYREEE in the germline V gene (reference sequence). This CDR3 is CASSSSTVNSPLHF. CDR3 sequence (DNA): TGTGCCAGCAGCTCCTCAACAGTGAATTCACCCCTCCACTTT. Based on the CDR3 plus reference TRBV5-4 and TRBJ1-6, the full variable domain is ETGVTQSPTHLIKTRGQQVTLRCSSQSGHNTVSWYQQALGQGPQFIFQYYREEENGRGNFPPRFSGLQFPNYSSELNVNALELDDSALYLCASSSSTVNSPLHFGNGTRLTVT.

There are a few counts of this clone. The J gene is TRBJ2-5, the V gene TRBV4-3, with a possible D match to TRBD1 (6 bases). V lost 0 bases and J 5 bases, leaving 16 bases between the germline ends. This CDR3 region has 16 residues. Germline V CDR1 and CDR2: LGHNA, YSLEER. CDR3 in DNA: TGCGCCAGCAGCCAAGATCGTGGCTCAAGGGGGGAGACCCAGTACTTC. Translating it yields CASSQDRGSRGETQYF.

The rearrangement links TRBV25-1 to TRBJ1-2, with a weak D call TRBD1 (5 bases). Germline V gene lookup returns CDR1 MGHDK and CDR2 SYGVNS. The CDR3 length is 13 residues. Deletions cut 2 bases from V and 3 bases from J, with 7 bases between. CDR3 DNA: TGTGCCAGCAGTGAAGGCAGGGACTATGGCTACACCTTC. Its protein product is CASSEGRDYGYTF.

This chain joins TRBV7-8 and TRBJ1-3; no firm D call. This CDR3 comprises 17 residues. Trimming took off 2 bases at V and 0 bases at J, with 14 bases between the two ends. Germline V lookup: CDR1 SGHVS, CDR2 FQNEAQ. The CDR3 DNA follows: TGTGCCAGCAGCTTAAAGCCTTCCCCCAACTCTGGAAACACCATATATTTT. Translation: CASSLKPSPNSGNTIYF.

This clone was counted only a few times. The V gene is TRBV27, the J gene TRBJ1-1, with 10 bases lining up with TRBD1. Germline CDR1 and CDR2: MNHEY and SMNVEV (reference sequence). The CDR3 is 15 amino acids. With V trimmed by 3 bases and J by 3 bases, 4 bases remained unmatched. CDR3 amino acids: CASSFTTGGYTEAFF. As DNA, the CDR3 is TGTGCCAGCAGTTTCACGACAGGGGGCTACACTGAAGCTTTCTTT.

CDR3 sequence (DNA): TGCGCCAGCAGCGAGGCGGGGAGGGAGACCCAGTACTTC. It translates to CASSEAGRETQYF. The chain couples TRBV4-1 to TRBJ2-5; TRBD2 is a possible D gene (6 bases). The V gene's germline CDR1 is MGHRA and CDR2 YSYEKL. Trimming removed 5 bases from V and 5 bases from J, with 12 bases in between. The CDR3 spans 13 residues.

This clone was detected a few times. The chain is built from TRBV5-1 and TRBJ2-4; 7 positions match TRBD2. The CDR3 runs to 15 residues. Germline trimming cut 4 bases from V and 0 bases from J; bases unmatched to any gene: 4. Germline values: CDR1 SGHRS, CDR2 YFSETQ. The CDR3 region is CASSPRGIAKNIQYF. CDR3 nucleotide sequence: TGCGCCAGCAGCCCGCGGGGGATAGCCAAAAACATTCAGTACTTC.

The table lists this clone with a few counts. The gene calls are TRBV7-9 and TRBJ1-1; 8 nucleotides line up with TRBD1. The junction had 14 bases not matched to a gene; V was cut back by 0 bases and J by 11 bases. Germline V gene sequence: CDR1 SEHNR, CDR2 FQNEAQ (reference sequence). CDR3 length: 16 amino acids. The CDR3: CASSLALGPGGASAFF. In DNA, the CDR3 is TGTGCCAGCAGCTTAGCGTTGGGGCCAGGGGGCGCATCGGCTTTCTTT.

The chain is built from TRBV5-6 and TRBJ1-5; weak D call: TRBD1 (6 bases). Germline-derived CDR1 and CDR2 are SGHDT and YYEEEE. The CDR3 length is 15 residues. V was trimmed by 2 bases and J by 3 bases, leaving 12 bases between them. CDR3 protein: CASSLQGWNNQPQHF. The CDR3 nucleotides are TGTGCCAGCAGCTTACAGGGTTGGAACAATCAGCCCCAGCATTTT.

In the case of this clone: The identical CDR3 is also encoded by other nucleotide sequences in the sample. This chain links TRBV7-2 with TRBJ2-5; D is unclear. Germline V gene lookup returns CDR1 SGHTA and CDR2 FQGNSA. V was trimmed by 5 bases and J by 4 bases, leaving 11 bases between them. This CDR3 comprises 13 residues. The CDR3 DNA is TGTGCCAGCAGCCCGACGAGAGGAGAGACCCAGTACTTC. Residues: CASSPTRGETQYF.

The rearrangement links TRBV5-1 to TRBJ2-5; 7 nucleotides line up with TRBD1. The germline V gene encodes CDR1 SGHRS and CDR2 YFSETQ. V shed 0 bases and J 5 bases; nucleotides not matched to a gene: 7. CDR3 length equals 15 residues. As DNA, the CDR3 is TGCGCCAGCAGCTTGGGGCCGACAGGGATGGAGACCCAGTACTTC. It codes for CASSLGPTGMETQYF.

The CDR3 DNA reads TGTGCCAGCAGCTTAGGTAGCGGGAGTAATACGCAGTATTTT. This sequence encodes CASSLGSGSNTQYF. V is TRBV7-2 and J is TRBJ2-3, with 9 bases lining up with TRBD2. The CDR3 loop spans 14 amino acids. Germline assignment: CDR1 SGHTA and CDR2 FQGNSA. The V and J ends lost 1 base and 7 bases, in that order; junction bases with no gene match: 3.

This clone was seen more than once but under ten times. The chain recombines TRBV19 with TRBJ2-3, with 12 bases aligning to TRBD2. This CDR3 contains 17 residues. V shed 4 bases, J shed 4 bases, and the junction held 9 bases outside the gene matches. Per the germline V gene, CDR1 is LNHDA and CDR2 is SQIVND (reference sequence). DNA of the CDR3: TGTGCCAGTAGTAGCCTAGCGGGGGGGCCAGTGGCAGATACGCAGTATTTT. Translated, it gives CASSSLAGGPVADTQYF.

Notes on this clone: Other DNA sequences in this specimen translate into the identical CDR3. The chain employs TRBV25-1 and TRBJ1-2; D might be TRBD1 (6 bases). This CDR3 is 17 amino acids long. V lost 1 base and J 6 bases, leaving 21 bases between the germline ends. The germline V gene encodes CDR1 MGHDK and CDR2 SYGVNS. CDR3 in DNA: TGTGCCAGCAGTGAATCACGGGGGGGCTCACTTAAGGATGGCTACACCTTC. Translation: CASSESRGGSLKDGYTF.

The rearrangement uses TRBV6-1 and TRBJ1-6; D is perhaps TRBD1 (5 bases). Trimming took 7 bases from V and 9 from J, leaving 13 bases between them. This CDR3 region has 13 residues. CDR1 is MNHNS and CDR2 is SASEGT in the germline V gene. The CDR3 loop is CASTARRGSPLHF. The CDR3 DNA reads as TGTGCCAGCACCGCTAGGAGGGGTTCACCCCTCCACTTT.

This clone showed up just a few times. The chain couples TRBV19 to TRBJ1-6, with D hard to call. The germline V gene has CDR1 LNHDA and CDR2 SQIVND (reference sequence). The CDR3 runs 12 residues. The ends were cut back, 9 bases at V and 10 bases at J, with 13 bases in the middle. CDR3 nucleotides: TGTGCCAGCGGACTGGGTTGGTCACCCCTCCACTTT. This gives the protein CASGLGWSPLHF.

The sample holds a few counts of this clone. This chain joins TRBV2 and TRBJ2-2; TRBD2 might be the D (6 bases). This CDR3 region has 14 residues. V was trimmed by 7 bases and J by 5 bases, leaving 14 bases between them. Germline V CDR1 and CDR2: SNHLY, FYNNEI. CDR3 amino acids: CASIRDLGTGELFF. CDR3 nucleotide sequence: TGTGCCAGCATTCGGGACTTGGGGACCGGGGAGCTGTTTTTT.

This clone was recorded a few times. This chain connects TRBV7-2 to TRBJ1-6; D remains ambiguous. There are 15 residues in the CDR3. Trimming stripped 1 base from V and 7 bases from J, with 11 bases between. CDR1 and CDR2 (germline): SGHTA, FQGNSA. CDR3 protein: CASSLGPVINSPLHF. The CDR3 region has the DNA TGTGCCAGCAGCTTAGGTCCAGTGATAAATTCACCCCTCCACTTT.

Only a few counts were recorded for this clone. Other DNA sequences in the same sample also yield this CDR3. V and J are TRBV7-9 and TRBJ2-7, with D unresolved. The ends were cut back, 6 bases at V and 4 bases at J, with 10 bases in the middle. Germline V CDR1 and CDR2: SEHNR, FQNEAQ (reference sequence). The CDR3 is 12 residues long. DNA for the CDR3: TGTGCCAGCAGTTCGGCGGTATACGAGCAGTACTTC. Its protein product is CASSSAVYEQYF.